The clone carrying this TCR beta chain was seen once. The antigen remains undetermined. Regarding time point: recipient sample about 28 days before transplant, after cytoreduction. This sample was included in a study of T cell clonotyping in hematopoietic cell transplantation. Turning to the study itself: Recipients' pretransplant samples followed cytoreduction. Overall study results and limits: Graft donor and pretransplant recipient Inverse Simpson Index values predicted broader posttransplant TCR diversity.

The CDR3 sequence is 15 residues long. CDR1 is MNHNS and CDR2 is SASEGT in the germline V gene. Between the trimmed V and J ends, which lost 7 bases and 3 bases, there was a span of 15 bases. The repertoire was sequenced with immunoSEQ multiplex PCR; TCRdb's copy has only in-frame clones and lacks some. Of 30,000 to 40,000 clones in the sample, 85% to 95% were seen once. The source of this sequence is a man between 40 and 49 years old with chronic myeloid leukemia. Some clones in this sample may be carry-over from other donors' samples. The chain joins TRBV6-1 to TRBJ2-2; D might be TRBD1 (5 bases). The sample in question was peripheral blood mononuclear cells, obtained before stem cell transplant. The CDR3, as DNA: TGTGCCAGCACCTCCGGGCAGGGCGACACCGGGGAGCTGTTTTTT. Its translation is CASTSGQGDTGELFF.